Included here is one T cell receptor (beta chain) sequence, with context. The clone's antigen remains unknown. No quality values exist for individual bases; no much larger clone is one base distant. This entry comes from a study of shared clonotypes between healthy human individuals (dated by TCRdb to about 2020). Broadly, across the study: The cohort comprised two women and a few men aged 18 to 49 years. For each donor, CD4 naive and CD4 memory were each given three plates, CD8 naive was given two plates, and CD8 memory was given one plate. Each donor's leukapheresis produced roughly between roughly 0.85 and 10 billion PBMCs. Blood TCR repertoires of about five healthy adults were deeply sequenced to estimate repertoire size and the extent of clonotype sharing between individuals. Different laboratories and diverse techniques were used to prepare libraries and sequence TCR repertoires, to increase sequencing depth and limit assay-specific biases.

TCR CDR3 regions were amplified from genomic DNA by multiplex PCR using the deep immunoSEQ assay. Extracted genomic DNA from each cell subset was distributed evenly across all wells of several immunoSEQ 96-well plates, and each plate was treated as a replicate. Each replicate PCR for sorted subsets received about 0.2 ug genomic DNA, equal to tens of thousands of T cell genomes. Purified libraries were quantified with a Qubit 3.0 fluorometer, sized on a Bioanalyzer 2100, and re-quantified with the KAPA Library Quantification kit. Every immunoSEQ 96-well plate was sequenced on a dedicated single-read 150-cycle Illumina NextSeq 550 flow cell. As for the authors' bioinformatics: The immunoSEQ output contained only junctional sequences without quality scores, so filtering could not match that applied to full-length reads. To assign V/J genes and CDR3, sequences were annotated using PyIR, a Python wrapper for IgBLAST v1.9, with IMGT germline references. Reads with weak V/J assignments (E-value above 1e-6), missing CDR3, stop codons, out-of-frame junctions, or ambiguous translated residues were removed. A V3J clonotype was defined by an identical inferred V gene, J gene, and CDR3 amino acid sequence. Percentage overlap between repertoires was computed as shared unique clonotypes divided by the size of the smaller repertoire. Repertoire richness was assessed with RTK rarefaction, the Chao1 estimator, and Recon v2.1 estimates of unobserved clonotypes. OLGA was used to compute generation probabilities for all TCRbeta clonotypes that the gDNA method yielded from a few donors. TCRdb stores this immuneACCESS table with in-frame sequences only. Part of the clones is absent; in the studies checked, under half of the shortfall reflects unresolved V genes, and no reason is known for the rest. The V and J calls and the clone size are those of that table, but D and trimming were determined from the DNA. The sample contains around 700,000 clones, about 90% of them found a single time. Roughly 22% of the sample is taken by the ten largest.

On the study overall, not on this receptor specifically: Rarefaction of sorted-subset datasets indicated incomplete sequencing despite the large sequencing depth. Sampling was restricted to blood, and TCR repertoires in tissues likely differ from the TCR repertoires found in blood. Naive subsets generally had larger estimated clonotype richness than memory subsets. Pairwise subsampling led to the expectation that sequencing depth would affect the degree of clonotype sharing among donors. Because the study included only a small number of donors, the genetic and exposure-history diversity represented was limited. Compared with non-shared clonotypes, the clonotypes found in all four sorted-subset donors had higher generation probabilities. Across four donors, 4.5% to 6.5% of naive CD4, 3% to 3.5% of naive CD8, 2.3% of memory CD4, and approximately 0.42% of memory CD8 clonotypes were shared.

The junction shows trimming of 0 bases on V and 8 bases on J, and the gene matches do not reach 5 bases of it. The CDR3 runs 14 residues from the cysteine to the phenylalanine. The kept DNA is CDR3 alone, 42 bases in frame from the first base. CDR1 MNHEY and CDR2 SVGAGI were looked up in the germline V gene. For the CD8 naive samples, CD45RO-negative cells were positively selected for CCR7, yielding a CD45RA+CCR7+ population from which TemRA cells were excluded. Healthy HIV-negative adults with no recently reported acute infections or vaccinations were included as donors. Every donor was a Caucasian adult living in Nashville, Tennessee, USA. Blood was obtained by leukapheresis, after which PBMCs were separated by Ficoll-Histopaque density gradient centrifugation and cryopreserved in liquid nitrogen vapor phase. Purity and quantity of every magnetically sorted T cell population were checked by analytical flow cytometry. Genomic DNA was isolated from each sorted fraction and quantified by UV absorbance on a Nanodrop 2000c.

The sequence was obtained from a young man in good health. The chain employs TRBV6-5 and TRBJ1-2, with TRBD1 matching 8 junction bases. Material for sequencing was naive CD8+ T cells sorted from blood. This specimen's cell subset or site label, interpreted: CD45RA+CCR7+. The nucleotide sequence is TGTGCCAGCAGTTACTCTCAGGGGGCTTCGGGCTACACCTTC. Its product reads: CASSYSQGASGYTF.